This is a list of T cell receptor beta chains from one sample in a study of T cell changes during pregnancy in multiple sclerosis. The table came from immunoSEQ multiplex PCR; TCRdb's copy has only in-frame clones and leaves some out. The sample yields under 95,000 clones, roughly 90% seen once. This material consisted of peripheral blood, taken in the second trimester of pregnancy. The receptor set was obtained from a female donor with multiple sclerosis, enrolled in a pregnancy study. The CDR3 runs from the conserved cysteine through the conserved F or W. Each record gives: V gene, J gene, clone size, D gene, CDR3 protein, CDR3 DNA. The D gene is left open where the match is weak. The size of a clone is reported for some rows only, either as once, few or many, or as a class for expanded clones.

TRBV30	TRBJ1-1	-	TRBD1	CAWTITGANTEAFF	TGTGCCTGGACTATAACAGGGGCGAACACTGAAGCTTTCTTT
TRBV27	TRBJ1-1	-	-	CASSLYSRANTEAFF	TGTGCCAGCAGTTTATACAGCAGGGCGAACACTGAAGCTTTCTTT
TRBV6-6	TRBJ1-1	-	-	CASRNRESLTEAFF	TGTGCCAGCAGGAACAGGGAGTCCCTCACTGAAGCTTTCTTT
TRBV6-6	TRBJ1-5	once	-	CASSYRGHANQPQHF	TGTGCCAGCAGTTACCGAGGACACGCCAATCAGCCCCAGCATTTT
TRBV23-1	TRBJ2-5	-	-	CASRANREETQYF	TGCGCCAGCAGGGCGAACAGGGAAGAGACCCAGTACTTC
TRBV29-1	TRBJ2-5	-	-	CSVDWGTQETQYF	TGCAGCGTTGACTGGGGCACACAAGAGACCCAGTACTTC
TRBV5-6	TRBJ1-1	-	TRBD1	CASSPTGGRDTEAFF	TGTGCCAGCAGCCCTACAGGGGGCAGGGACACTGAAGCTTTCTTT
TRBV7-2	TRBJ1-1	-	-	CASSLGQNTEAFF	TGTGCCAGCAGCTTGGGACAGAACACTGAAGCTTTCTTT
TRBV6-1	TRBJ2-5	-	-	CASSGTAETQYF	TGTGCCAGCAGTGGGACAGCGGAGACCCAGTACTTC
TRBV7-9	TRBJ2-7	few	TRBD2	CASSQERGGDEQYF	TGTGCCAGCAGCCAGGAGCGGGGGGGCGACGAGCAGTACTTC
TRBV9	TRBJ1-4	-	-	CASSVAIGPNEKLFF	TGTGCCAGCAGCGTAGCTATCGGTCCTAATGAAAAACTGTTTTTT
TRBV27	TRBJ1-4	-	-	CASSLGTTGEKLFF	TGTGCCAGCAGTTTAGGCACCACAGGGGAAAAACTGTTTTTT
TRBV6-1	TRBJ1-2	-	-	CASSEEARRPRYGYTF	TGTGCCAGCAGTGAAGAGGCTCGGAGGCCCCGGTATGGCTACACCTTC
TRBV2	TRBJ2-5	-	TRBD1	CASSQDRAEGETQYF	TGTGCCAGCAGTCAGGACAGGGCGGAGGGGGAGACCCAGTACTTC
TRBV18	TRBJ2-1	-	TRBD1	CASSPLGQGALSEFF	TGTGCCAGCTCACCCCTGGGACAGGGGGCCTTATCTGAGTTCTTC
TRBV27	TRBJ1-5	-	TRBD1	CASSSTGASQPQHF	TGTGCCAGCAGTTCGACAGGGGCCAGTCAGCCCCAGCATTTT
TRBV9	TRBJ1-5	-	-	CASSVGNQPQHF	TGTGCCAGCAGCGTCGGCAATCAGCCCCAGCATTTT
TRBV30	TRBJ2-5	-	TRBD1	CAWTRTGKETQYF	TGTGCCTGGACGAGGACAGGGAAAGAGACCCAGTACTTC
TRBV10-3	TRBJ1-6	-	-	CAISESGVREDSPLHF	TGTGCCATCAGTGAGTCGGGTGTTCGCGAGGATTCACCCCTCCACTTT
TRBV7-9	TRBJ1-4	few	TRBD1	CASQDRADEKLFF	TGTGCCAGCCAAGACAGGGCCGATGAAAAACTGTTTTTT
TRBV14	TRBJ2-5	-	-	CASSQDLEGETQYF	TGTGCCAGCAGCCAAGACTTGGAGGGAGAGACCCAGTACTTC
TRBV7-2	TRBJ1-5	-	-	CASSLRSGAIQPQHF	TGTGCCAGCAGCTTACGGTCAGGGGCCATCCAGCCCCAGCATTTT
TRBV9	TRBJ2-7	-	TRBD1	CASSATGTGGSYEQYF	TGTGCCAGCAGCGCAACCGGGACAGGGGGCTCCTACGAGCAGTACTTC
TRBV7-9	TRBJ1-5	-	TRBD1	CASSAQGDQPQHF	TGTGCCAGCAGCGCCCAGGGGGATCAGCCCCAGCATTTT
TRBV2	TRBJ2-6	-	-	CASTGTRLSGANVLTF	TGTGCCAGCACCGGGACAAGGTTATCTGGGGCCAACGTCCTGACTTTC
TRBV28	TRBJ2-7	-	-	CASSLTGTQQGSYEQYF	TGTGCCAGCAGTTTAACGGGGACGCAACAGGGCTCCTACGAGCAGTACTTC
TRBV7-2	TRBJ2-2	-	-	CASSLGPTTGELFF	TGTGCCAGCAGCTTAGGCCCTACCACCGGGGAGCTGTTTTTT
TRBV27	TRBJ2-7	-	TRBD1	CASSSPRTGSYEQYF	TGTGCCAGCAGCTCCCCACGGACAGGGAGCTACGAGCAGTACTTC
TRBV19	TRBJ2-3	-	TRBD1	CASSAGTGGDTQYF	TGTGCCAGTAGTGCAGGGACAGGGGGAGATACGCAGTATTTT
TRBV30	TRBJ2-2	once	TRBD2	CAWSVTSGLNTGELFF	TGTGCCTGGAGTGTAACTAGCGGATTGAACACCGGGGAGCTGTTTTTT
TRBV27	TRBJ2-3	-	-	CASSLRGTDTDTQYF	TGTGCCAGCAGTCTAAGGGGGACGGACACAGATACGCAGTATTTT
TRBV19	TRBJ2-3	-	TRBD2	CASSKGTSGGYTDTQYF	TGTGCCAGTAGTAAAGGGACTAGCGGGGGCTACACAGATACGCAGTATTTT
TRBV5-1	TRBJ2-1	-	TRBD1	CASSDRVDRVSEQFF	TGCGCCAGCAGCGACCGGGTAGACAGGGTCAGTGAGCAGTTCTTC
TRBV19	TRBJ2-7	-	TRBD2	CASRLAASYEQYF	TGTGCCAGTAGGCTAGCGGCCTCCTACGAGCAGTACTTC
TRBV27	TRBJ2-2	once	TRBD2	CASSLRGGSTGELFF	TGTGCCAGCAGTTTGCGGGGAGGGTCTACCGGGGAGCTGTTTTTT
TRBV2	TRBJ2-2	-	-	CASSGERSLTGELFF	TGTGCCAGCAGTGGGGAGCGAAGTCTCACCGGGGAGCTGTTTTTT
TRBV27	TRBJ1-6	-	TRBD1	CASSSAGGMGSPLHF	TGTGCCAGCAGTTCAGCAGGGGGCATGGGTTCACCCCTCCACTTT
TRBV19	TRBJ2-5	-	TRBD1	CASRTGGQETQYF	TGTGCCAGTAGGACAGGGGGCCAAGAGACCCAGTACTTC
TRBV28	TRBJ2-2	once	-	CASSLGANTGELFF	TGTGCCAGCAGTTTAGGAGCGAACACCGGGGAGCTGTTTTTT
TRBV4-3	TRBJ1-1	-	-	CASSQGPLNTEAFF	TGCGCCAGCAGCCAAGGTCCGTTAAACACTGAAGCTTTCTTT
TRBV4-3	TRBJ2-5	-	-	CASSQVGTPTETQYF	TGCGCCAGCAGCCAAGTTGGGACTCCAACCGAGACCCAGTACTTC
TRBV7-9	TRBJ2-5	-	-	CASSLVVLRGQETQYF	TGTGCCAGCAGCTTAGTAGTCTTAAGGGGCCAAGAGACCCAGTACTTC
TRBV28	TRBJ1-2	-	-	CASSSPTVPRQHGYTF	TGTGCCAGCAGTTCCCCGACGGTCCCCCGACAACATGGCTACACCTTC